This section outlines one T cell receptor (beta chain) sequence together with its context. The entry originates in a study of blood T cell repertoires in COVID-19. Study-wide background: Acute and convalescent COVID-19 specimens originated in the United States, Italy and Spain.

Per the germline V gene, CDR1 is SGHVS and CDR2 is FQNEAQ. There are 12 residues in the CDR3. V was pared by 5 bases and J by 7 bases, with 4 bases of the junction left unmatched. The method was immunoSEQ multiplex PCR; TCRdb's version includes in-frame clones alone and lacks a portion of them. The table lists some 200,000 clones, around 83% of them singletons. Sequencing was performed on peripheral blood. This clonotype was obtained from a human donor in a cohort sampled during active COVID-19. The V gene is TRBV7-8, the J gene TRBJ1-2; 7 bases match TRBD1. The CDR3 loop is CASSLTGVGYTF. CDR3 bases: TGTGCCAGCAGCCTAACAGGGGTTGGCTACACCTTC.